These 17 T cell receptor beta chains came from one sample sequenced in a study of blood T cell repertoires in COVID-19. Assay used: immunoSEQ multiplex PCR; TCRdb lists only in-frame clones, some missing. The data show fewer than 500,000 clones, 88% seen once. The specimen was PBMCs or T cells enriched from blood (not recorded which). These TCRs come from a woman aged 25 to 39 with acute COVID-19.

This chain connects TRBV4-1 to TRBJ1-2; no definite D call. Trimming cost V 2 bases and J 7 bases, with 14 bases left between them. The CDR3 is 14 residues long. Germline V CDR1 and CDR2: MGHRA, YSYEKL. The CDR3 is CASSQINSEVGYTF. The CDR3 region has the DNA TGCGCCAGCAGCCAAATTAACTCTGAGGTTGGCTACACCTTC.

This chain uses TRBV11-2 with TRBJ1-1; TRBD1 matches at 7 bases. Germline assignment: CDR1 SGHAT and CDR2 FQNNGV. V dropped 8 bases and J dropped 0; count of bases not matched to a gene: 9. This CDR3 is 15 amino acids long. Here the CDR3 reads CASRVPGQLNTEAFF. Here the CDR3 DNA reads TGTGCCAGCCGTGTACCGGGACAGCTGAACACTGAAGCTTTCTTT.

This clone has only a few counts. This chain links TRBV19 with TRBJ2-1; 10 nucleotides agree with TRBD2. V shed 7 bases, J shed 4 bases, and the junction held 13 bases outside the gene matches. The CDR3 contains 17 residues. Germline-derived CDR1 and CDR2 are LNHDA and SQIVND (reference sequence). The CDR3 DNA sequence: TGTGCCAGTAAGGGCTGGGCTAGCGGGGGAAGATACAATGAGCAGTTCTTC. Protein product: CASKGWASGGRYNEQFF. The full variable domain, in which reference TRBV19 and TRBJ2-1 provide the parts outside the CDR3, is DGGITQSPKYLFRKEGQNVTLSCEQNLNHDAMYWYRQDPGQGLRLIYYSQIVNDFQKGDIAEGYSVSREKKESFPLTVTSAQKNPTAFYLCASKGWASGGRYNEQFFGPGTRLTVL.

This chain uses TRBV9 with TRBJ2-1; 11 bases agree with TRBD2. Germline lookup yields CDR1 SGDLS and CDR2 YYNGEE. The CDR3 runs to 17 residues. V shed 0 bases and J 2 bases; nucleotides not matched to a gene: 4. The CDR3 region is CASSVGLAGGTYNEQFF. CDR3 nucleotides: TGTGCCAGCAGCGTAGGGCTAGCGGGGGGAACCTACAATGAGCAGTTCTTC.

This clone was picked up one time. The J gene is TRBJ2-2, the V gene TRBV6-5; TRBD1 agrees at 8 bases. The trim removed 5 bases at V and 7 bases at J, leaving 9 bases unmatched. CDR1 MNHEY and CDR2 SVGAGI come from the germline V gene. The CDR3 contains 15 residues. In nucleotides, the CDR3 is TGTGCCAGCAGTCAAAATCAGGGGGCGTTCGGGGAGCTGTTTTTT. Encoded protein: CASSQNQGAFGELFF.

This clone was found once. The gene calls are TRBV19 and TRBJ1-2, with TRBD1 as a possible D gene (6 bases). Trimming removed 5 bases from V and 2 bases from J, with 18 bases in between. Germline CDR1 LNHDA, CDR2 SQIVND (reference sequence). The CDR3 is 16 amino acids. CDR3 in amino acids: CASSVATGRMNYGYTF. CDR3 nucleotide sequence: TGTGCCAGTAGTGTAGCGACAGGAAGAATGAACTATGGCTACACCTTC.

The chain combines TRBV2 with TRBJ2-1; 8 bases match TRBD2. V shed 3 bases and J 5 bases; nucleotides not matched to a gene: 12. Per the germline V gene, CDR1 is SNHLY and CDR2 is FYNNEI. The CDR3 runs 17 residues. CDR3 region: CASSDELAGRRNNEQFF. The CDR3 DNA reads as TGTGCCAGCAGTGACGAGTTAGCGGGGAGGAGGAACAATGAGCAGTTCTTC.

This sequence joins TRBV7-2 and TRBJ2-7, with D perhaps matching TRBD2 (6 bases). Looked up from germline, CDR1 is SGHTA and CDR2 is FQGNSA. V dropped 5 bases and J dropped 0 bases, with 23 bases sitting between them. This CDR3 has 18 amino acids. CDR3 loop: CASSPGPKKGGSSYEQYF. The CDR3 bases are TGTGCCAGCAGCCCAGGCCCCAAGAAGGGAGGAAGCTCCTACGAGCAGTACTTC.

The V and J genes are TRBV13 and TRBJ2-4; D remains ambiguous. Per germline, CDR1 PRHDT and CDR2 FYEKMQ (reference sequence). The CDR3 extends over 12 amino acids. Between the trimmed V and J ends, which lost 4 bases and 3 bases, there was a span of 4 bases. CDR3 nucleotide sequence: TGTGCCAGCAGCTCAAACAAAAACATTCAGTACTTC. It is translated as CASSSNKNIQYF.

This chain links TRBV9 with TRBJ1-3; D not certain. V was cut by 3 bases and J by 0 bases, with 10 bases left in between. The germline V gene has CDR1 SGDLS and CDR2 YYNGEE. CDR3 length equals 15 residues. CDR3 amino acids: CASSDAGLSGNTIYF. The CDR3, as DNA: TGTGCCAGCAGCGACGCAGGCCTCTCTGGAAACACCATATATTTT.

The chain joins TRBV19 to TRBJ2-4; 7 bases map to TRBD2. This CDR3 has 15 amino acids. Germline V CDR1 and CDR2: LNHDA, SQIVND (reference sequence). Trimming took 10 bases from V and 7 from J; bases not matched to a gene: 16. The CDR3 here is CATRGPIRGGNIQYF. CDR3 nucleotides: TGTGCCACCCGAGGCCCTATCCGGGGAGGGAACATTCAGTACTTC.

In regard to this clone: The sample carries other DNA sequences with the same CDR3. This rearrangement joins TRBV11-2 to TRBJ1-1; D is possibly TRBD1 (5 bases). CDR3 length equals 13 residues. Per the germline V gene, CDR1 is SGHAT and CDR2 is FQNNGV. Trimming removed 5 bases from V and 3 bases from J, with 10 bases in between. The CDR3 sequence is CASSLRVDTEAFF. The CDR3, as DNA: TGTGCCAGCAGCCTCAGGGTTGACACTGAAGCTTTCTTT.

The J gene is TRBJ2-2, the V gene TRBV24-1, with D maybe TRBD1 (5 bases). Germline values: CDR1 KGHDR, CDR2 SFDVKD. This CDR3 comprises 14 residues. The germline V and J ends were trimmed by 5 bases and 5 bases, with 11 bases remaining between them. The CDR3 DNA reads TGTGCCACCAGTGGAATCGACAGTACCGGGGAGCTGTTTTTT. This encodes CATSGIDSTGELFF.

This chain connects TRBV5-8 to TRBJ1-1; D gene ambiguous. The CDR3 length is 11 residues. V dropped 4 bases and J dropped 5 bases, with 6 bases sitting between them. Germline loops: CDR1 SGHTS, CDR2 YDEGEE. CDR3 coding DNA: TGTGCCAGCAGCCCCAGAACTGAAGCTTTCTTT. This sequence encodes CASSPRTEAFF.

The chain employs TRBV27 and TRBJ1-2, with a possible D match to TRBD1 (5 bases). The CDR3 runs 13 residues. Germline V gene lookup returns CDR1 MNHEY and CDR2 SMNVEV (reference sequence). V lost 6 bases to trimming and J lost 7 bases, with 15 bases between them. The CDR3 nucleotides are TGTGCCAGCAGAATAACGGGGGTGGGTGGCTACACCTTC. It yields the protein CASRITGVGGYTF.

The chain combines TRBV13 with TRBJ2-7; a possible D gene is TRBD1 (6 bases). The CDR3 consists of 16 residues. The germline gives CDR1 PRHDT, CDR2 FYEKMQ (reference sequence). The V end lost 2 bases, the J end lost 0 bases, and 14 bases lay between the germline ends. The CDR3: CASSLTPRGTSYEQYF. The CDR3 DNA reads TGTGCCAGCAGCTTAACCCCCAGGGGCACCTCCTACGAGCAGTACTTC. The entire variable domain, with the rest obtained from reference TRBV13 and TRBJ2-7, is as follows: AAGVIQSPRHLIKEKRETATLKCYPIPRHDTVYWYQQGPGQDPQFLISFYEKMQSDKGSIPDRFSAQQFSDYHSELNMSSLELGDSALYFCASSLTPRGTSYEQYFGPGTRLTVT.

The chain couples TRBV5-1 to TRBJ1-6; D gene uncertain. CDR3 length: 13 amino acids. CDR1 SGHRS and CDR2 YFSETQ come from the germline V gene. The V gene lost 4 bases and the J gene lost 8 bases, with 10 bases spanning the gap. CDR3 in amino acids: CASSMITDSPLHF. The CDR3 coding sequence is TGCGCCAGCAGCATGATCACGGATTCACCCCTCCACTTT.